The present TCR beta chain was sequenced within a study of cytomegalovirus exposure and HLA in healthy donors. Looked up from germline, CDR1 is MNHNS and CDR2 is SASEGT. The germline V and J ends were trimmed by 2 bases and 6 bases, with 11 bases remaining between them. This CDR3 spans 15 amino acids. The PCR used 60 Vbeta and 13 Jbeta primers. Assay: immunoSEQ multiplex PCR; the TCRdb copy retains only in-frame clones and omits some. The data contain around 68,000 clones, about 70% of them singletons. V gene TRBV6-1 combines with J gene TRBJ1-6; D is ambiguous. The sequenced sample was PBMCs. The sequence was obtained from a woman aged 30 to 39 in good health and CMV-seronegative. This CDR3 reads CASSELGSGNSPLHF. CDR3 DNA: TGTGCCAGCAGTGAATTGGGTTCGGGTAATTCACCCCTCCACTTT.